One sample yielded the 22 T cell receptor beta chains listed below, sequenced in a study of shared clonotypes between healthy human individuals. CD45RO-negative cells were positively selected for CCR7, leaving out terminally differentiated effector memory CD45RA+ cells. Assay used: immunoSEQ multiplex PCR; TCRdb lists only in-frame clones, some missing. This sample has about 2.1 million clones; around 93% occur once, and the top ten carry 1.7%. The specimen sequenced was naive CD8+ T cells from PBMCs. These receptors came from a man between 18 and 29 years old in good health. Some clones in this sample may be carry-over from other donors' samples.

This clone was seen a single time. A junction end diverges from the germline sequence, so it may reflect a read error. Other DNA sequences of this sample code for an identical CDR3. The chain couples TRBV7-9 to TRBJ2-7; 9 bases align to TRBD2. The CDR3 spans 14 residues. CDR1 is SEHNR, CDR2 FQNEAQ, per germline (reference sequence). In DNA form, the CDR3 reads TGTGCCAGCAGCCTAGCGGGGACGTCGTACGAGCAGTACTTC. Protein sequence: CASSLAGTSYEQYF. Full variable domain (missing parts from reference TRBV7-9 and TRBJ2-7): DTGVSQNPRHKITKRGQNVTFRCDPISEHNRLYWYRQTLGQGPEFLTYFQNEAQLEKSRLLSDRFSAERPKGSFSTLEIQRTEQGDSAMYLCASSLAGTSYEQYFGPGTRLTVT.

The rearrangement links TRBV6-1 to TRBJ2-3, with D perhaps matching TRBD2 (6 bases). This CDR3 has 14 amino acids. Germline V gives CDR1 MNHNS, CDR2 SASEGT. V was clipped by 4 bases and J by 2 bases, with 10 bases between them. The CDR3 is CASSGGEYTDTQYF. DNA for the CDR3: TGTGCCAGCAGTGGGGGGGAGTACACAGATACGCAGTATTTT.

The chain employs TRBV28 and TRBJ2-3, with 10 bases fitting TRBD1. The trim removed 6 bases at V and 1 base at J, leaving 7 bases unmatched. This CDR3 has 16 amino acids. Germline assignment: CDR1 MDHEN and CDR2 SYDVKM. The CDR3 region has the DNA TGTGCCAGCAGGCGACCGACAGGGGGCGGCACAGATACGCAGTATTTT. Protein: CASRRPTGGGTDTQYF.

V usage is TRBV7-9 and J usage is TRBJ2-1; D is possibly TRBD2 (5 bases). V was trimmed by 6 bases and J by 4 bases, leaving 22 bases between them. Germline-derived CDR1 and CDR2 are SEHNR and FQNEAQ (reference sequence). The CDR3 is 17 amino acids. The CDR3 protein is CASRITYGQEDYNEQFF. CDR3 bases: TGTGCCAGCAGAATTACGTACGGCCAGGAGGATTACAATGAGCAGTTCTTC.

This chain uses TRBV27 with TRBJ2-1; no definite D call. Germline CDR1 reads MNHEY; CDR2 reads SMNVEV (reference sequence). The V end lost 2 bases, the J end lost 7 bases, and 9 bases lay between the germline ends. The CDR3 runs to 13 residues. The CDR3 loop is CASSLGNQNEQFF. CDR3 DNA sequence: TGTGCCAGCAGTTTAGGTAATCAGAATGAGCAGTTCTTC.

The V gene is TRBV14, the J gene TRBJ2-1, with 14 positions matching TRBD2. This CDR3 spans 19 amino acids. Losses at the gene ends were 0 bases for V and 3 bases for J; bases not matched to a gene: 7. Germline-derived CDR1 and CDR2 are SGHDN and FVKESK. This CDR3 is CASSQEWTSGRWGYNEQFF. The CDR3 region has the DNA TGTGCCAGCAGCCAAGAATGGACTAGCGGGAGGTGGGGCTACAATGAGCAGTTCTTC. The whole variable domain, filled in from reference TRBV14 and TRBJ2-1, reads EAGVTQFPSHSVIEKGQTVTLRCDPISGHDNLYWYRRVMGKEIKFLLHFVKESKQDESGMPNNRFLAERTGGTYSTLKVQPAELEDSGVYFCASSQEWTSGRWGYNEQFFGPGTRLTVL.

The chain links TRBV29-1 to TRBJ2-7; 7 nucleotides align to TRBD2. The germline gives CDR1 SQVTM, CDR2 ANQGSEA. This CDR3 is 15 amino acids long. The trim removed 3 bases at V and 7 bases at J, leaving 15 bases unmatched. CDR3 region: CSVEGQGGTSREQYF. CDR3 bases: TGCAGCGTTGAGGGCCAGGGAGGGACCTCTCGGGAGCAGTACTTC.

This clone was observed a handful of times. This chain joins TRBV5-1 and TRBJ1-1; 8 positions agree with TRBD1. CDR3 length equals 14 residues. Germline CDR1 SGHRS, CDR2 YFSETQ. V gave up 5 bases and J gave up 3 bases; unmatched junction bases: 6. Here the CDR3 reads CASSRTGFDTEAFF. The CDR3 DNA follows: TGCGCCAGCAGTAGGACAGGGTTTGACACTGAAGCTTTCTTT.

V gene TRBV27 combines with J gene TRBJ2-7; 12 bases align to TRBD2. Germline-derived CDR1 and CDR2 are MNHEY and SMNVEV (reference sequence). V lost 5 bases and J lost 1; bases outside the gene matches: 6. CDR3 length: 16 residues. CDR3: CASSRLTSGGSYEQYF. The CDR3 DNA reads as TGTGCCAGCAGTCGTTTGACTAGCGGGGGTTCCTACGAGCAGTACTTC.

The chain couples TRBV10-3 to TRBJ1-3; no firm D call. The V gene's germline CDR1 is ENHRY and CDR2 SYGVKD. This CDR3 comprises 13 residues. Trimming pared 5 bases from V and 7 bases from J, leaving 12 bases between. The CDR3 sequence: CAISPRLINTIYF. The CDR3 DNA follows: TGTGCCATCAGTCCCCGGCTAATCAACACCATATATTTT.

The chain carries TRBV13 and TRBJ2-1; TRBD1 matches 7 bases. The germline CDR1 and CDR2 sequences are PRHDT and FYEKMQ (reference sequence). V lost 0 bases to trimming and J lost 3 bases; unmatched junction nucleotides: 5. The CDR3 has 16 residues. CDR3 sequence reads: CASSLGAGGSYNEQFF. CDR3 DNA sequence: TGTGCCAGCAGCTTAGGGGCAGGGGGTAGCTACAATGAGCAGTTCTTC.

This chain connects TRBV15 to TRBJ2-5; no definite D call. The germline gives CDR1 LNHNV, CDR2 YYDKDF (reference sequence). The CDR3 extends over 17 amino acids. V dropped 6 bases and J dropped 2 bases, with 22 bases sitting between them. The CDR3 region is CATRGRNESLPQETQYF. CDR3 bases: TGTGCCACCAGGGGTAGAAATGAGTCCCTCCCTCAAGAGACCCAGTACTTC.

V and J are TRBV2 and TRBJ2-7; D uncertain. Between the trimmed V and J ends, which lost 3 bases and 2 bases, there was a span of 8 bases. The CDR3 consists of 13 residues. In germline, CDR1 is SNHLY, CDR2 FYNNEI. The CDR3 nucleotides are TGTGCCAGCAGTGATTTAGGACCCTACGAGCAGTACTTC. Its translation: CASSDLGPYEQYF.

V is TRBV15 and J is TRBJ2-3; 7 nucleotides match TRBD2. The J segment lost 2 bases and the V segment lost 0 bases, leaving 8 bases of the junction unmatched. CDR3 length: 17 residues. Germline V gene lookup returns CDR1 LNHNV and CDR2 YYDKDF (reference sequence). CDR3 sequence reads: CATSRDRAGDLTDTQYF. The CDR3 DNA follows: TGTGCCACCAGCAGAGATCGGGCGGGAGACCTCACAGATACGCAGTATTTT.

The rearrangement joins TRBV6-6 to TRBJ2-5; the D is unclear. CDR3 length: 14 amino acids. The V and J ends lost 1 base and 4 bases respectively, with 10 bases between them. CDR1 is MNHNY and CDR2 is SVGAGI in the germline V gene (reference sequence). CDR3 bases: TGTGCCAGCAGTTACTTGGCACATGGAGAGACCCAGTACTTC. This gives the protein CASSYLAHGETQYF.

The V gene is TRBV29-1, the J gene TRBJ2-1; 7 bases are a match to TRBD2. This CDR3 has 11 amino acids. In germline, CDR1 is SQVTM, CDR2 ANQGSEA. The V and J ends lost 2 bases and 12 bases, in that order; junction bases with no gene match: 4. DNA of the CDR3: TGCAGCGTTGAAATAGCGGGTGGGCAGTTCTTC. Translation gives CSVEIAGGQFF.

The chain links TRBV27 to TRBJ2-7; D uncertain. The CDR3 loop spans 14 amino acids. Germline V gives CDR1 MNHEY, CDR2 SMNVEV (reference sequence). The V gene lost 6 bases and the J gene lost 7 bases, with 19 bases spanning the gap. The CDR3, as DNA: TGTGCCAGCAGCACCGATGTCCCCAACTCGGAGCAGTACTTC. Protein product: CASSTDVPNSEQYF.

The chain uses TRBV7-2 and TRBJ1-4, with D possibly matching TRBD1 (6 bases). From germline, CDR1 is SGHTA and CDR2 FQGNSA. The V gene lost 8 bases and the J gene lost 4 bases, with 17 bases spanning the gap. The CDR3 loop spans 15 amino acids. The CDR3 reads CASSRAEGVNEKLFF. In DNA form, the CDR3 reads TGTGCCAGCTCCAGAGCGGAGGGGGTTAATGAAAAACTGTTTTTT.

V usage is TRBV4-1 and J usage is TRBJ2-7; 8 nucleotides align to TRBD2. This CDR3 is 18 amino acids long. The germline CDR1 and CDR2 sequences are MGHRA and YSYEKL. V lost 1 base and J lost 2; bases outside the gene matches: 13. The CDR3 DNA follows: TGCGCCAGCAGCCAAGGGGGTCTAGCGGGCCACTCCACCTACGAGCAGTACTTC. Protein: CASSQGGLAGHSTYEQYF.

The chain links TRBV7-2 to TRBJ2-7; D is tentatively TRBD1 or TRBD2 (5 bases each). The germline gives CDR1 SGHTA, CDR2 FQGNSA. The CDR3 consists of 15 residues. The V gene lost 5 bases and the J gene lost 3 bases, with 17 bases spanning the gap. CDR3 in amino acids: CASSQEEGPFYEQYF. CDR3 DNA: TGTGCCAGCAGCCAAGAAGAGGGGCCCTTCTACGAGCAGTACTTC.

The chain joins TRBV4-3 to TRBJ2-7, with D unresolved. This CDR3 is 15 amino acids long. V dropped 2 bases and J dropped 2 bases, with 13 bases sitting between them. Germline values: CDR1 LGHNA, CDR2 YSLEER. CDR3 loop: CASSQTQSSAYEQYF. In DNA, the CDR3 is TGCGCCAGCAGCCAAACCCAATCCAGCGCCTACGAGCAGTACTTC.

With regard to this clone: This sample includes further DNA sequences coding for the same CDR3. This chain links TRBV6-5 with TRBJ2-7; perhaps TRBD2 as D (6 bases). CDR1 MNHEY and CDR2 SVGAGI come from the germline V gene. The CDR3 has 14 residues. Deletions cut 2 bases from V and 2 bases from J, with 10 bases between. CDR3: CASSYVGGTYEQYF. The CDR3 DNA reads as TGTGCCAGCAGTTACGTGGGAGGCACCTACGAGCAGTACTTC.